These 26 T cell receptor beta chains were sequenced from one sample in a study of blood T cell repertoires in COVID-19. Assay: immunoSEQ multiplex PCR; the TCRdb copy retains only in-frame clones and omits some. Found here are about 340,000 clones, roughly 90% of them singletons; the top ten hold about 18%. Material for sequencing was PBMCs or T cells enriched from blood (not recorded which). These receptors were taken from a woman aged 30 to 39 who had recovered from COVID-19.

This chain uses TRBV7-2 with TRBJ1-1; D is perhaps TRBD1 (6 bases). This CDR3 spans 14 amino acids. The germline gives CDR1 SGHTA, CDR2 FQGNSA. Trimming left V 1 base short and J 5 bases short, with 11 bases between. The CDR3 reads CASSLGQVPTEAFF. CDR3 DNA: TGTGCCAGCAGCTTAGGACAGGTCCCGACTGAAGCTTTCTTT.

This sequence joins TRBV4-2 and TRBJ2-2, with 12 nucleotides matching TRBD1. Germline V lookup: CDR1 LGHNA, CDR2 YNFKEQ. This CDR3 has 18 amino acids. V shed 1 base, J shed 0 bases, and the junction held 3 bases outside the gene matches. CDR3 bases: TGTGCCAGCAGCCAAGCCGGGACAGGGGGCCCGAACACCGGGGAGCTGTTTTTT. Encoded protein: CASSQAGTGGPNTGELFF.

The chain links TRBV24-1 to TRBJ2-5; 8 positions agree with TRBD1. CDR1 is KGHDR, CDR2 SFDVKD, per germline. Trimming cost V 4 bases and J 5 bases; bases outside gene matches: 8. This CDR3 has 15 residues. DNA of the CDR3: TGTGCCACCAGTGACACCACACAGGGGGGCGAGACCCAGTACTTC. As protein: CATSDTTQGGETQYF.

This chain connects TRBV18 to TRBJ2-7, with TRBD1 as a possible D gene (10 bases). This CDR3 comprises 16 residues. The V gene's germline CDR1 is KGHSH and CDR2 LQKENI. Trimming took 2 bases from V and 2 from J, leaving 16 bases between them. Here the CDR3 reads CASSPSGGTGAYEQYF. The CDR3 nucleotides read TGTGCCAGCTCACCAAGCGGGGGGACAGGGGCCTACGAGCAGTACTTC.

The chain has TRBV7-9 and TRBJ2-1; 14 bases match TRBD2. V gave up 5 bases and J gave up 4 bases; unmatched junction bases: 13. The CDR3 contains 19 residues. Germline CDR1 SEHNR, CDR2 FQNEAQ (reference sequence). In DNA, the CDR3 is TGTGCCAGCAGCCAGGGACTAGCGGGAGAGGGGGGCTTTTACAATGAGCAGTTCTTC. This codes for CASSQGLAGEGGFYNEQFF.

The CDR3 nucleotides are TGTGCCAGCAGCACCACCCCGACAGCCTACAATGAGCAGTTCTTC. Its protein product is CASSTTPTAYNEQFF. The rearrangement uses TRBV7-3 and TRBJ2-1; D is perhaps TRBD1 (5 bases). With 5 bases removed from V and 2 bases from J, the gap between germline ends came to 13 bases. The CDR3 spans 15 residues. Germline CDR1 SGHTA, CDR2 FQGTGA.

J is TRBJ2-7 and V is TRBV15, with D possibly being TRBD1 (5 bases). The CDR3 runs to 14 residues. CDR1 and CDR2 from the germline V gene are LNHNV and YYDKDF (reference sequence). Trimming removed 6 bases at V and 3 bases at J, with 15 bases between. CDR3 nucleotide sequence: TGTGCCACCAGTAGGCGCGGACAAATCTACGAGCAGTACTTC. Its protein product is CATSRRGQIYEQYF.

As to this clone: Other DNA sequences in the same sample also yield this CDR3. This chain connects TRBV28 to TRBJ1-2; D is undetermined. V was trimmed by 6 bases and J by 5 bases, leaving 7 bases between them. From germline, CDR1 is MDHEN and CDR2 SYDVKM. CDR3 length equals 11 residues. The CDR3 region has the DNA TGTGCCAGCAGGTCCGGGTATGGCTACACCTTC. Protein sequence: CASRSGYGYTF.

The J gene is TRBJ1-1, the V gene TRBV7-3; D is perhaps TRBD1 (6 bases). CDR1 and CDR2 (germline): SGHTA, FQGTGA. The CDR3 sequence is 9 residues long. V gave up 6 bases and J gave up 11 bases, with 7 bases separating them. CDR3 sequence (DNA): TGTGCCAGCAGTCAGGGGGCTTTCTTT. As protein: CASSQGAFF.

The chain links TRBV28 to TRBJ1-2; D unclear. CDR1 is MDHEN and CDR2 is SYDVKM in the germline V gene. The germline V and J ends were trimmed by 6 bases and 4 bases, with 9 bases remaining between them. The CDR3 loop spans 12 amino acids. The CDR3 region is CASSTVSYGYTF. For the CDR3, the DNA is TGTGCCAGCAGCACGGTTTCCTATGGCTACACCTTC.

This chain joins TRBV9 and TRBJ2-7, with 8 bases lining up with TRBD2. CDR3 length equals 15 residues. Germline V lookup: CDR1 SGDLS, CDR2 YYNGEE. With V trimmed by 0 bases and J by 3 bases, 5 bases remained unmatched. CDR3 region: CASSVGQREFYEQYF. CDR3 nucleotides: TGTGCCAGCAGCGTAGGACAGCGGGAGTTCTACGAGCAGTACTTC.

The V gene is TRBV28, the J gene TRBJ1-6; 9 bases are shared with TRBD1. Germline V gene lookup returns CDR1 MDHEN and CDR2 SYDVKM. V was pared by 5 bases and J by 10 bases, with 9 bases of the junction left unmatched. This CDR3 spans 15 amino acids. This CDR3 is CASSPDRGERSPLHF. CDR3 nucleotides: TGTGCCAGCAGTCCGGACAGGGGAGAAAGGTCACCCCTCCACTTT.

The J gene is TRBJ1-5, the V gene TRBV2, with D possibly TRBD1 on 6 matching bases. Trimming shortened V by 4 bases and J by 5 bases, and 12 bases separated the two germline ends. The CDR3 contains 14 residues. CDR1 is SNHLY, CDR2 FYNNEI, per germline. As DNA, the CDR3 is TGTGCCAGCAGTGCCGGGGGGGCGTATCAGCCCCAGCATTTT. Encoded protein: CASSAGGAYQPQHF.

This chain connects TRBV27 to TRBJ2-4, with a weak D call TRBD2 (6 bases). Deletions cut 0 bases from V and 3 bases from J, with 9 bases between. In germline, CDR1 is MNHEY, CDR2 SMNVEV (reference sequence). This CDR3 is built from 15 residues. The CDR3 loop is CASSLSGGVKNIQYF. For the CDR3, the DNA is TGTGCCAGCAGTTTATCGGGCGGGGTCAAAAACATTCAGTACTTC.

This chain links TRBV10-1 with TRBJ2-3; 9 nucleotides agree with TRBD2. In germline, CDR1 is WNHNN, CDR2 SYGVQD (reference sequence). The V segment lost 0 bases and the J segment 2 bases; nucleotides outside the gene matches: 12. CDR3 length: 19 amino acids. The CDR3 DNA follows: TGCGCCAGCAGTGAGTCAAGGAGCGGGAGGTCCTTTCTCACAGATACGCAGTATTTT. Protein product: CASSESRSGRSFLTDTQYF.

The rearrangement links TRBV27 to TRBJ1-2; D remains unclear. The V end lost 3 bases, the J end lost 8 bases, and 13 bases lay between the germline ends. Germline V gene data show CDR1 as MNHEY and CDR2 as SMNVEV (reference sequence). CDR3 length: 13 amino acids. For the CDR3, the DNA is TGTGCCAGCAGTTTTACATCCTTTCAGGGCTACACCTTC. Its translation: CASSFTSFQGYTF.

The chain couples TRBV11-2 to TRBJ2-7, with TRBD2 identical over 9 bases. Trimming took 1 base from V and 0 from J; bases not matched to a gene: 4. CDR1 is SGHAT, CDR2 FQNNGV, per germline. The CDR3 runs 16 residues. The DNA of the CDR3 is TGTGCCAGCAGCTTAGCGACTAGCGGTAGCTCCTACGAGCAGTACTTC. The encoded protein is CASSLATSGSSYEQYF. Combining the CDR3 with reference TRBV11-2 and TRBJ2-7 gives the whole variable domain EAGVAQSPRYKIIEKRQSVAFWCNPISGHATLYWYQQILGQGPKLLIQFQNNGVVDDSQLPKDRFSAERLKGVDSTLKIQPAKLEDSAVYLCASSLATSGSSYEQYFGPGTRLTVT.

V gene TRBV4-2 combines with J gene TRBJ2-3, with 7 bases matching TRBD2. The CDR3 spans 16 residues. The junction had 7 bases not matched to a gene; V was cut back by 0 bases and J by 4 bases. Germline V CDR1 and CDR2: LGHNA, YNFKEQ. CDR3 region: CASSQDTGGRPDTQYF. Here the CDR3 DNA reads TGTGCCAGCAGCCAAGATACCGGGGGGAGGCCAGATACGCAGTATTTT.

V is TRBV19 and J is TRBJ2-7; 7 bases match TRBD1. This CDR3 comprises 13 residues. Germline V gene sequence: CDR1 LNHDA, CDR2 SQIVND (reference sequence). V shed 6 bases and J 3 bases; nucleotides not matched to a gene: 5. CDR3 nucleotide sequence: TGTGCCAGTAGCCTTGGGGACAGCTACGAGCAGTACTTC. It is translated as CASSLGDSYEQYF.

As DNA, the CDR3 is TGCGCCAGCAGCTTGGAGGGGTGGGAGACCCAGTACTTC. The encoded protein is CASSLEGWETQYF. This chain uses TRBV5-1 with TRBJ2-5; tentatively, D is TRBD1 (5 bases). Trimming pared 0 bases from V and 5 bases from J, leaving 8 bases between. The CDR3 covers 13 residues. Per germline, CDR1 SGHRS and CDR2 YFSETQ.

The chain recombines TRBV3-1 (or the pseudogene TRBV3-2) with TRBJ2-6, with TRBD1 as a possible D gene (5 bases). Looked up from germline, CDR1 is LGHDT and CDR2 is YNNKEL (reference sequence). The ends were cut back, 2 bases at V and 8 bases at J, with 10 bases in the middle. The CDR3 sequence is 14 residues long. The CDR3 DNA reads TGTGCCAGCAGCCAACAGGGTCGGACCAACGTCCTGACTTTC. It codes for CASSQQGRTNVLTF.

CDR3 DNA: TGTGCCAGCAGCGTGACAGGAGGTAATGAAAAACTGTTTTTT. Amino acids: CASSVTGGNEKLFF. This rearrangement joins TRBV28 to TRBJ1-4; D might be TRBD1 (6 bases). CDR3 length: 14 amino acids. The V gene's germline CDR1 is MDHEN and CDR2 SYDVKM. Trimming pared 6 bases from V and 4 bases from J, leaving 12 bases between.

The rearrangement links TRBV28 to TRBJ1-2; weak D call: TRBD1 (6 bases). CDR3 length equals 17 residues. The V gene's germline CDR1 is MDHEN and CDR2 SYDVKM. The V end lost 1 base, the J end lost 2 bases, and 17 bases lay between the germline ends. CDR3 loop: CASSLSPYSDRNYGYTF. The CDR3 DNA reads as TGTGCCAGCAGTTTATCCCCTTACAGCGACAGGAACTATGGCTACACCTTC.

The chain couples TRBV27 to TRBJ2-6; D remains unclear. Germline V gives CDR1 MNHEY, CDR2 SMNVEV (reference sequence). The V gene lost 9 bases and the J gene lost 0 bases, with 9 bases spanning the gap. CDR3 size: 14 residues. The CDR3 bases are TGTGCCAGGGGCCGATGCTCTGGGGCCAACGTCCTGACTTTC. It translates to CARGRCSGANVLTF.

The rearrangement joins TRBV25-1 to TRBJ2-3, with no clear D. Trimming pared 6 bases from V and 1 base from J, leaving 11 bases between. The CDR3 is 14 amino acids. Germline loops: CDR1 MGHDK, CDR2 SYGVNS. Written as DNA, the CDR3 is TGTGCCAGCAGCCCAAGCGTGGGCACAGATACGCAGTATTTT. This codes for CASSPSVGTDTQYF.

The chain couples TRBV28 to TRBJ2-1, with TRBD1 identical over 10 bases. The CDR3 runs to 13 residues. Germline-derived CDR1 and CDR2 are MDHEN and SYDVKM. V lost 11 bases to trimming and J lost 5 bases; unmatched junction nucleotides: 6. The CDR3 bases are TGTGCCGTCACCGGGACAGGGGACAATGAGCAGTTCTTC. This translates into CAVTGTGDNEQFF.